Presented here are 2 T cell receptor beta chains from one specimen sequenced in a study of spatial heterogeneity in lung cancer. Time point reported: sample taken at primary tumor resection. Whole RNA, which was extracted from tumor, nontumor lung tissue or frozen PBMC, was sequenced without any cell sorting. TCRdb used MiXCR to reprocess the 5' RACE reads, holding one entry per CDR3 protein. The profile shows roughly 4,500 distinct CDR3 sequences, 20% to 25% of them singletons. The specimen was normal lung tissue next to the tumor, collected at surgery. The source is a female donor with early-stage non-small cell lung cancer.

This clonotype appeared many times. This chain joins TRBV4-1 and TRBJ2-3; tentatively, D is TRBD1 (6 bases). V was pared by 4 bases and J by 4 bases, with 15 bases between. This CDR3 comprises 15 residues. The germline CDR1 and CDR2 sequences are MGHRA and YSYEKL. The CDR3 here is CASSPGQQNADTQYF. CDR3 nucleotides: TGCGCCAGCAGCCCAGGACAGCAGAACGCAGATACGCAGTATTTT.

This sequence joins TRBV21-1 and TRBJ2-7; TRBD2 is the table's D call, not checked against the DNA. TRBV21-1 counts as a pseudogene. This CDR3 is 12 amino acids long. CDR3 sequence: CASSKGGDEQYF. As DNA, the CDR3 is TGTGCCAGCAGCAAGGGAGGTGACGAGCAGTACTTC.